This T cell receptor beta chain was identified in a study of blood T cells in healthy people across ages. PCR was performed a second time for about 7 to 11 cycles using a sample-barcoded 5' primer and a J-beta primer mix. From the 5' RACE reads, TCRdb called clonotypes with MiXCR, one entry per CDR3 protein. The repertoire holds just over 800,000 distinct CDR3 sequences, with under 80% as singletons. Between the trimmed V and J ends, which lost 2 bases and 8 bases, there was a span of 12 bases. The germline gives CDR1 ENHRY, CDR2 SYGVKD. The CDR3 spans 13 residues. This clonotype was observed a handful of times.

The sample consisted of blood. The origin of this receptor is a man aged 25 to 40 in good health. V gene TRBV10-3 combines with J gene TRBJ1-2; unclear D gene. The CDR3 region is CAISESHQEGYTF. As DNA, the CDR3 is TGTGCCATCAGTGAGAGCCACCAGGAAGGCTACACCTTC.